A single T cell receptor (beta chain) is shown here with its context. Its antigen remains unknown. Unique molecular identifiers featured in how the TCRbeta library was prepared. A single record per CDR3 protein comes from TCRdb applying MiXCR to the PCR reads. The sample contains around 580,000 distinct CDR3 sequences, more than 20% of which appear only once. The sample is drawn from a study of T-cell reconstitution after alpha-beta-depleted transplantation in children. Broader study findings: Several hundred rapidly expanded clones from non-depleted graft cells reportedly supplied alpha-beta T cells about two months post-transplant. Once a year had passed after transplant, T-cell counts and diversity came mostly from newly produced T cells. Some patients owed their high day-60 TCRbeta diversity to surviving recipient T cells and thymic progenitors.

There are 17 residues in the CDR3. Germline V gene lookup returns CDR1 SGHKS and CDR2 YYEKEE (reference sequence). Trimming removed 3 bases from V and 2 bases from J; junction bases left unmatched: 11. Here the sequenced sample was PBMCs, mostly from graft donor cells, taken 360 days after TCRalphabeta/CD19-depleted stem cell transplant. The gene calls are TRBV5-5 and TRBJ2-1; TRBD2 aligns across 7 bases. The receptor's source is a boy younger than two who had a stem cell transplant for acute myeloid leukemia, so the T cells may come from the graft donor. This CDR3 is CASSSPRSRGAYNEQFF. CDR3 in DNA: TGTGCCAGCAGCTCCCCGCGGAGCCGGGGGGCCTACAATGAGCAGTTCTTC.